The text below deals with one T cell receptor (beta chain). Its antigen is currently unknown. Samples underwent the assay at deep level. The protocol was immunoSEQ multiplex PCR, while the TCRdb copy is restricted to in-frame clones and leaves out a portion. Seen here are some 2 million clones, approximately 94% observed once, and the top ten hold roughly 1.2%. Only CD45RO-negative cells positively selected for CCR7 counted as naive CD8 cells, so terminally differentiated effector memory CD45RA+ cells were excluded. V was clipped by 6 bases and J by 8 bases; unmatched bases: 13. This CDR3 has 16 residues. Germline values: CDR1 LNHDA, CDR2 SQIVND (reference sequence). The data were obtained in a study of shared clonotypes between healthy human individuals. Points from the study as a whole: Clonotype sharing among donors was expected to depend on sequencing depth. It was observed that 4% to 6% of naive CD4 clonotypes were shared across several donors.

This rearrangement joins TRBV19 to TRBJ2-1; TRBD2 agrees at 10 bases. The receptor comes from a man aged 18-30 years in good health. Input material: naive CD8+ T cells sorted from blood. The CDR3 loop is CASRGTLEREGDEQFF. The CDR3 bases are TGTGCCAGTAGAGGGACCTTGGAGCGGGAGGGGGATGAGCAGTTCTTC.